The text below deals with one T cell receptor (beta chain). CDR1 LNHNV and CDR2 YYDKDF come from the germline V gene (reference sequence). The CDR3 contains 15 residues. V dropped 3 bases and J dropped 6 bases, with 16 bases sitting between them. These data come from a study of blood T cell repertoires in COVID-19. Study context: Sites across the United States, Italy and Spain contributed samples from acute and convalescent COVID-19. PBMCs, B-cell-depleted T cells, or T cells were the source of the cDNA or gDNA that made up the material.

Only in-frame clones appear in the TCRdb table, and some are missing; sequencing was by immunoSEQ multiplex PCR. The sample records roughly 200,000 clones, 85% to 90% being singletons. The study assigned cohorts using participant-reported clinical history. Donors in Cohort 3 counted as recovered after two negative PCRs, clearance, or symptom resolution. Material: PBMCs or T cells enriched from blood (not recorded which). The sequence came from a man younger than 45 who had recovered from COVID-19. The J gene is TRBJ2-3, the V gene TRBV15; D is perhaps TRBD2 (5 bases). This CDR3 reads CATSSLGRTRDTQYF. CDR3 bases: TGTGCCACCAGCAGTTTGGGTCGTACTAGGGATACGCAGTATTTT.